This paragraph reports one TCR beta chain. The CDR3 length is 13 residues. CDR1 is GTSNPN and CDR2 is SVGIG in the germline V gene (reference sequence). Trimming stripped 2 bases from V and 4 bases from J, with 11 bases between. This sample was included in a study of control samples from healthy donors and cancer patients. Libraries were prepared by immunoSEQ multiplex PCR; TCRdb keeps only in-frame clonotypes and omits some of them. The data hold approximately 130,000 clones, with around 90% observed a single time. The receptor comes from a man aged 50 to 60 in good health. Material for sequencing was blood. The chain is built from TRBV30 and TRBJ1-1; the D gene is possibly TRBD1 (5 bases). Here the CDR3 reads CAWSTGVLTEAFF. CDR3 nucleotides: TGTGCCTGGAGTACGGGGGTCCTCACTGAAGCTTTCTTT.